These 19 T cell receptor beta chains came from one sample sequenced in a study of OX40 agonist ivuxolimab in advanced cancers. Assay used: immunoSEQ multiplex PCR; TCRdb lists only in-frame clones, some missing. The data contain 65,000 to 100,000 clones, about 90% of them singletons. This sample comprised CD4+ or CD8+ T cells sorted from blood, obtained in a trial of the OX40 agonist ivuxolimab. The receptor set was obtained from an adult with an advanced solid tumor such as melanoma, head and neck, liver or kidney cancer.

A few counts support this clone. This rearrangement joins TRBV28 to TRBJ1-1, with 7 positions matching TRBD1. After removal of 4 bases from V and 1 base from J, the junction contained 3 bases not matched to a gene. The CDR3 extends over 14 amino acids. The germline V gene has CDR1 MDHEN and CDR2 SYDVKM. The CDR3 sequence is CASSSRTGNTEAFF. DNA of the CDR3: TGTGCCAGCAGTTCCCGGACAGGGAACACTGAAGCTTTCTTT.

The CDR3 DNA reads as TGTGCCAGCAGTGGGGGGGACCCCTACGAGCAGTACTTC. It encodes CASSGGDPYEQYF. This chain links TRBV6-1 with TRBJ2-7, with D possibly TRBD2 on 6 matching bases. V lost 4 bases to trimming and J lost 2 bases, with 9 bases between them. From germline, CDR1 is MNHNS and CDR2 SASEGT. This CDR3 has 13 amino acids.

The CDR3 DNA reads as TGTGCCAGCCGGGCCACAGATACGCAGTATTTT. Translation: CASRATDTQYF. The chain has TRBV2 and TRBJ2-3; D gene uncertain. The V end was cut by 8 bases, the J end by 2 bases, with 5 bases between. Germline CDR1 and CDR2: SNHLY and FYNNEI. This CDR3 is 11 amino acids long. Full variable domain (outside the CDR3, taken from reference TRBV2 and TRBJ2-3): EPEVTQTPSHQVTQMGQEVILRCVPISNHLYFYWYRQILGQKVEFLVSFYNNEISEKSEIFDDQFSVERPDGSNFTLKIRSTKLEDSAMYFCASRATDTQYFGPGTRLTVL.

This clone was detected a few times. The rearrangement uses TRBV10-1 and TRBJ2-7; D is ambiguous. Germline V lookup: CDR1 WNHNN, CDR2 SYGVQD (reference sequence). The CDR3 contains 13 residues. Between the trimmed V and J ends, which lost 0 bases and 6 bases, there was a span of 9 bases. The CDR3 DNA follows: TGCGCCAGCAGTGAGTCGGGTGTCGGCGAGCAGTACTTC. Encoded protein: CASSESGVGEQYF.

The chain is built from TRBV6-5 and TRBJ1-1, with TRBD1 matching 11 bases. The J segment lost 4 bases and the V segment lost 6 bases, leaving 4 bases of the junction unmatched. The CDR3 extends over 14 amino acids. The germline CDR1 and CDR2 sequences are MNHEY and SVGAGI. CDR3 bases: TGTGCCAGCAGCCAAGGGACAGGGGGCACTGAAGCTTTCTTT. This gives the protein CASSQGTGGTEAFF.

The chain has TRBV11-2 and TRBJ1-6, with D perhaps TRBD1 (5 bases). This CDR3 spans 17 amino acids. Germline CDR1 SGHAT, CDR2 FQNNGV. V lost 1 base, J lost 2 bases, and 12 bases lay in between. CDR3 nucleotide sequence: TGTGCCAGCAGCTTAGGAGGGGTAAGGGCCTATAATTCACCCCTCCACTTT. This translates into CASSLGGVRAYNSPLHF.

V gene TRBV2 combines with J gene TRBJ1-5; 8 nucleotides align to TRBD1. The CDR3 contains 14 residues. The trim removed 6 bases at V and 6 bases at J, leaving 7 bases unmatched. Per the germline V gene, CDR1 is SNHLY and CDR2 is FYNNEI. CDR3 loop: CASRRDRGGQPQHF. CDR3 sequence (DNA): TGTGCCAGCAGGCGTGACAGGGGTGGTCAGCCCCAGCATTTT.

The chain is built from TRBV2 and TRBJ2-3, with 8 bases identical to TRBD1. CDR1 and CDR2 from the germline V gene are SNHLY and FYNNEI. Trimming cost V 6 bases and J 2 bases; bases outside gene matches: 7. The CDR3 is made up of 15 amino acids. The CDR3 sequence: CASRVQGVPTDTQYF. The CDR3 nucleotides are TGTGCCAGCAGGGTACAGGGGGTGCCCACAGATACGCAGTATTTT.

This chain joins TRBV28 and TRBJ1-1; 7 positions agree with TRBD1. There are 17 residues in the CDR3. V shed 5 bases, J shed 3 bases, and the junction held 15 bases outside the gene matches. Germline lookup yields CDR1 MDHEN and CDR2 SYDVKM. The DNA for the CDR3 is TGTGCCAGCAGTATTCAACGAAAGGGGGCTGTGGACACTGAAGCTTTCTTT. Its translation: CASSIQRKGAVDTEAFF.

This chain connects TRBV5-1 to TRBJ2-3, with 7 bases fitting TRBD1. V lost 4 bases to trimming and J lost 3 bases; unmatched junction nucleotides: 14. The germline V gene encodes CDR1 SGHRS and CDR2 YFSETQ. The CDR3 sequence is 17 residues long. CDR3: CASSTSTGVGRTDTQYF. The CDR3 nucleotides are TGCGCCAGCAGCACATCTACAGGGGTTGGTAGGACAGATACGCAGTATTTT.

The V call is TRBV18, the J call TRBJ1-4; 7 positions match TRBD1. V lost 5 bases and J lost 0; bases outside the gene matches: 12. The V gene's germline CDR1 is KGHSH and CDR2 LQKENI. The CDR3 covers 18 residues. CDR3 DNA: TGTGCCAGCTCAACTACCGCGGTTGGACAGGCAACTAATGAAAAACTGTTTTTT. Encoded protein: CASSTTAVGQATNEKLFF.

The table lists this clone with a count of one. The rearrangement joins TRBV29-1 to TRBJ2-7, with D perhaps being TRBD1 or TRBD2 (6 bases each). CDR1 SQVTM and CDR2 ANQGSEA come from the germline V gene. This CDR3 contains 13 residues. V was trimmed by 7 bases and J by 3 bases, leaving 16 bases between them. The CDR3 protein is CSARTEEGYEQYF. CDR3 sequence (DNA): TGCAGCGCCCGGACAGAGGAGGGCTACGAGCAGTACTTC.

The CDR3 is CASSDWTTSGNTIYF. CDR3 bases: TGTGCCAGCAGTGATTGGACGACCTCTGGAAACACCATATATTTT. The chain links TRBV2 to TRBJ1-3, with D unresolved. V shed 3 bases and J shed 0 bases, with 9 bases lying between them. Germline V gene data show CDR1 as SNHLY and CDR2 as FYNNEI. The CDR3 spans 15 residues.

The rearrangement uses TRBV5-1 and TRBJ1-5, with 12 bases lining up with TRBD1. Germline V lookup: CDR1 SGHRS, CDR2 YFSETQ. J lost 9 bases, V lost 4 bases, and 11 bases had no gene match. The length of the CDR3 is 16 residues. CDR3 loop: CASSPGDRGPRGPQHF. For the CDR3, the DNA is TGCGCCAGCAGCCCGGGGGACAGGGGGCCTCGAGGGCCCCAGCATTTT.

The CDR3, as DNA: TGTGCCAGCAGAGAAACCGGGACTAGCGGGGGGGATGAGCAGTTCTTC. It translates to CASRETGTSGGDEQFF. The chain recombines TRBV2 with TRBJ2-1, with 16 bases matching TRBD2. The length of the CDR3 is 16 residues. The trim removed 6 bases at V and 8 bases at J, leaving 7 bases unmatched. CDR1 is SNHLY, CDR2 FYNNEI, per germline.

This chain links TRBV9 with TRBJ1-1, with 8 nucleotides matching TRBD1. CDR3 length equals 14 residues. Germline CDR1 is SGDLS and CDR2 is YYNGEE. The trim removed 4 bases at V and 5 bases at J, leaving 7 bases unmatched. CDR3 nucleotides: TGTGCCAGCAGCCCCGACAGGGGTATAACTGAAGCTTTCTTT. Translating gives CASSPDRGITEAFF. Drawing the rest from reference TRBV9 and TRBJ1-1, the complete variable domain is DSGVTQTPKHLITATGQRVTLRCSPRSGDLSVYWYQQSLDQGLQFLIQYYNGEERAKGNILERFSAQQFPDLHSELNLSSLELGDSALYFCASSPDRGITEAFFGQGTRLTVV.

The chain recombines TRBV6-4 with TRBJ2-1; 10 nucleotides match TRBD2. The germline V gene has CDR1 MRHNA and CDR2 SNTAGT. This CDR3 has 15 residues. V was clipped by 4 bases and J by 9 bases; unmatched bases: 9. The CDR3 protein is CASSVLAGASGEQFF. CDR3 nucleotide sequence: TGTGCCAGCAGTGTTCTAGCGGGGGCTTCGGGTGAGCAGTTCTTC.

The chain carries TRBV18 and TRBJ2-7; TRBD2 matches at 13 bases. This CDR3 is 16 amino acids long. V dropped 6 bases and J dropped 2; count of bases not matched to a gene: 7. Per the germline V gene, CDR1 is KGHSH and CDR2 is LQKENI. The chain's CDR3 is CASSRTSGGPAYEQYF. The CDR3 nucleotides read TGTGCCAGCTCCCGGACTAGCGGGGGACCCGCCTACGAGCAGTACTTC.

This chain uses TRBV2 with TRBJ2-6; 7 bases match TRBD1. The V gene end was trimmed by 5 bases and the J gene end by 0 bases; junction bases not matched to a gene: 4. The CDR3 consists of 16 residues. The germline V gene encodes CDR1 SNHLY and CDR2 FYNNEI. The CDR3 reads CASSRDSNSGANVLTF. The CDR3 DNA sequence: TGTGCCAGCAGTAGGGACAGCAACTCTGGGGCCAACGTCCTGACTTTC.